The subject of this entry is one T cell receptor beta chain. Its antigen is still unknown. Ulcerative colitis patients received no immunosuppressive medication before the diagnostic colonoscopy. The blood sample was taken during the colonoscopy visit. This sample was taken from a study of pediatric ulcerative colitis. The study's findings and limits: Two patients' blood samples yielded substantially fewer templates. Compared with controls, ulcerative colitis showed greater blood-rectum clone sharing.

Germline V gene data show CDR1 as GTSNPN and CDR2 as SVGIG (reference sequence). The CDR3 contains 19 residues. Trimming cost V 2 bases and J 3 bases; bases outside gene matches: 12. Assay: immunoSEQ multiplex PCR; the TCRdb copy retains only in-frame clones and omits some. The sample lists around 64,000 clones; roughly nine tenths were seen once. Sequencing used blood. The chain couples TRBV30 to TRBJ2-2, with 13 bases fitting TRBD2. The receptor comes from a boy aged 5-17 years with severe ulcerative colitis. The CDR3: CAWSWRTSGRPQDTGELFF. DNA of the CDR3: TGTGCCTGGAGTTGGAGGACTAGCGGGAGACCACAGGACACCGGGGAGCTGTTTTTT.